The rows below give T cell receptor beta chains drawn from one sample of a study of cytomegalovirus exposure and HLA in healthy donors. The data were produced by immunoSEQ multiplex PCR, yet TCRdb's version contains in-frame clones alone and is incomplete. The sample shows 35,000 to 55,000 clones, over 85% of them seen only once. The sequenced material came from PBMCs. The source of these receptors is a woman younger than 30 in good health and CMV-seronegative. CDR3s include the opening cysteine and the closing phenylalanine or tryptophan. Fields, in order: D gene, clone size, J gene, V gene, CDR3 DNA, CDR3 protein. The D gene is left open where the match is weak. The size field is filled for only some rows; it gives once, few, many or a size class.

TRBD2 | few | TRBJ2-1 | TRBV7-6 | TGTGCCAGCAGCTTAGGACTAGCGGGAACCAATGAGCAGTTCTTC | CASSLGLAGTNEQFF
TRBD1 | NA | TRBJ1-1 | TRBV2 | TGTGCCAGCAGCCTACAGGGGGGAGTCACTGAAGCTTTCTTT | CASSLQGGVTEAFF
NA | NA | TRBJ2-2 | TRBV5-1 | TGCGCCAGCAGCTTGGTTGCAGGACTCACCCCCGGGGAGCTGTTTTTT | CASSLVAGLTPGELFF
TRBD1 | NA | TRBJ2-1 | TRBV28 | TGTGCCAGCAGTCAAACCGGGACAGGGATCTACAATGAGCAGTTCTTC | CASSQTGTGIYNEQFF
NA | NA | TRBJ1-2 | TRBV6-5 | TGTGCCAGCAGACCGGTTGAGGAGTACTATGGCTACACCTTC | CASRPVEEYYGYTF
TRBD2 | NA | TRBJ2-1 | TRBV5-4 | TGTGCCAGCAGCCAGCCAGCGGGGGGCGGAAATGAGCAGTTCTTC | CASSQPAGGGNEQFF
NA | NA | TRBJ1-1 | TRBV18 | TGTGCCAGCTCACCAAGGAGACAGGTGAACACTGAAGCTTTCTTT | CASSPRRQVNTEAFF
TRBD1 | NA | TRBJ2-7 | TRBV5-4 | TGTGCCAGCAGCAATCAGGGGGCACCGCCTTTAGAGCAGTACTTC | CASSNQGAPPLEQYF
NA | NA | TRBJ2-7 | TRBV5-1 | TGCGCCAGCAGCTTGGAGTCTGGCCAGTACTACGAGCAGTACTTC | CASSLESGQYYEQYF
TRBD2 | few | TRBJ2-4 | TRBV7-2 | TGTGCCAGCAGCTCGGGGACTAGCGGGAGGTTGGGCATTCAGTACTTC | CASSSGTSGRLGIQYF
NA | NA | TRBJ1-2 | TRBV7-9 | TGTGCCAGCAGCTTAGCGCGGGTAGGGAACTATGGCTACACCTTC | CASSLARVGNYGYTF
NA | NA | TRBJ2-7 | TRBV5-1 | TGCGCCAGCAGCTGGACCGGGACTCCCAACTACGAGCAGTACTTC | CASSWTGTPNYEQYF
TRBD2 | once | TRBJ2-1 | TRBV5-1 | TGCGCCAGCAGCCCCTGGAGAGCGGGAGGGCCAGGGAATGAGCAGTTCTTC | CASSPWRAGGPGNEQFF
TRBD1 | NA | TRBJ1-2 | TRBV2 | TGTGCCAGCAGTCCCCTGACAGGGGGCCTTGGCTACACCTTC | CASSPLTGGLGYTF
NA | NA | TRBJ2-6 | TRBV28 | TGTGCCAGCAGCAGTTTCACTGGGGCCAACGTCCTGACTTTC | CASSSFTGANVLTF
NA | NA | TRBJ2-7 | TRBV28 | TGTGCCAGCACCATAGGGGGGGGCGTCTCCTACGAGCAGTACTTC | CASTIGGGVSYEQYF
NA | NA | TRBJ2-2 | TRBV6-5 | TGTGCCAGCAGTTGGGGGCGGTTAGACACCGGGGAGCTGTTTTTT | CASSWGRLDTGELFF
NA | NA | TRBJ2-3 | TRBV21-1 | TGTGCCAGCAGCAAACGTCCGCGAGGGGGCCCCCCCACAGATACGCAGTATTTT | CASSKRPRGGPPTDTQYF
NA | NA | TRBJ1-2 | TRBV30 | TGTGCCTGGAGTGAATGGAGGGGAAGGGGCTACACCTTC | CAWSEWRGRGYTF
NA | NA | TRBJ1-6 | TRBV28 | TGTGCCAGCAGTTCAGGGTATAATTCACCCCTCCACTTT | CASSSGYNSPLHF
TRBD1 | NA | TRBJ1-6 | TRBV4-1 | TGCGCCAGCAGCCGCCGCTTGCCGGGACAGGTTAAGTTCTCCGATAATTCACCCCTCCACTTT | CASSRRLPGQVKFSDNSPLHF
NA | few | TRBJ1-5 | TRBV19 | TGTGCCAGTAGTATAGATCAGGGATTTAATCAGCCCCAGCATTTT | CASSIDQGFNQPQHF
NA | NA | TRBJ2-3 | TRBV30 | TGTGCCTGGAGTGTCTATGTAACAGATACGCAGTATTTT | CAWSVYVTDTQYF
NA | NA | TRBJ2-7 | TRBV19 | TGTGCCAGTAGCTCCCAGGGGAACTCCTACGAGCAGTACTTC | CASSSQGNSYEQYF
TRBD1 | NA | TRBJ2-7 | TRBV6-1 | TGTGCCAGCAGTGAATTTATCGGGGACAGGGGCTACGAGCAGTACTTC | CASSEFIGDRGYEQYF
NA | NA | TRBJ1-5 | TRBV7-6 | TGTGCCAGCAGCCGGGGGTTGGGTCCCAATCAGCCCCAGCATTTT | CASSRGLGPNQPQHF
TRBD1 | NA | TRBJ1-2 | TRBV9 | TGTGCCAGCAGCCCCCGGACAGGCTATGGCTACACCTTC | CASSPRTGYGYTF
NA | NA | TRBJ1-5 | TRBV6-1 | TGTGCCAGCAGTGAGATGGCGGGCGGAAATAGCAATCAGCCCCAGCATTTT | CASSEMAGGNSNQPQHF
NA | NA | TRBJ2-6 | TRBV11-2 | TGTGCCAGCAGCTTGAACGGTCGAAGGGCCAACGTCCTGACTTTC | CASSLNGRRANVLTF
NA | NA | TRBJ1-3 | TRBV7-8 | TGTGCCAGCACCAATCTCAGGAACTCTGGAAACACCATATATTTT | CASTNLRNSGNTIYF
TRBD2 | NA | TRBJ2-7 | TRBV27 | TGTGCCAGCAGTTTAGGACTAGCGGCCTCCGAGCAGTACTTC | CASSLGLAASEQYF
NA | once | TRBJ2-5 | TRBV29-1 | TGCAGCGGTGGCCCGAGCCGCGGGGCCCAAGAGACCCAGTACTTC | CSGGPSRGAQETQYF
NA | once | TRBJ1-2 | TRBV10-1 | TGCGCCAGCAGTGACCATAACTATGGCTACACCTTC | CASSDHNYGYTF
TRBD2 | NA | TRBJ2-2 | TRBV6-1 | TGTGCCAGCAGTGAGTATGTGACTAGCGGGAAAACCGGGGAGCTGTTTTTT | CASSEYVTSGKTGELFF
TRBD1 | NA | TRBJ2-1 | TRBV5-1 | TGCGCCAGCAGCGCCCAAGGGACAGCCTACTACAATGAGCAGTTCTTC | CASSAQGTAYYNEQFF
NA | NA | TRBJ2-7 | TRBV4-1 | TGCGCCAGCAGCCAAGATCTTCGGTCCTACGAGCAGTACTTC | CASSQDLRSYEQYF
TRBD1 | few | TRBJ2-2 | TRBV29-1 | TGCAGCGCCGCTGGGACAGGGGTCGATGAAACCGGGGAGCTGTTTTTT | CSAAGTGVDETGELFF
NA | once | TRBJ1-2 | TRBV6-5 | TGTGCCAGCAGGGCGGGACTGGCTAGAGATGGCTACACCTTC | CASRAGLARDGYTF
TRBD2 | few | TRBJ2-3 | TRBV28 | TGTGCCAGCAGCCCCGCGGGGACTAGCGGTTTCACAGATACGCAGTATTTT | CASSPAGTSGFTDTQYF
TRBD1 | NA | TRBJ2-7 | TRBV29-1 | TGCAGCGTTGAAGGCCCGGAGACAGGGGTTTACGAGCAGTACTTC | CSVEGPETGVYEQYF
TRBD1 | NA | TRBJ2-5 | TRBV5-1 | TGCGCCAGCAGCCCACAGGGGGCGCAGATTATGAAGACCCAGTACTTC | CASSPQGAQIMKTQYF
TRBD1 | once | TRBJ1-1 | TRBV10-2 | TGCGCCACAAACCAACAGGGGGCGGTCGGCACTGAAGCTTTCTTT | CATNQQGAVGTEAFF
TRBD1 | once | TRBJ2-3 | TRBV29-1 | TGCAGCGTTCCGGGACAGGCGAACACAGATACGCAGTATTTT | CSVPGQANTDTQYF
TRBD2 | NA | TRBJ2-3 | TRBV18 | TGTGCCAGCTCAACAACGAGGGGGACTAGCGGGGTCCTCACAGATACGCAGTATTTT | CASSTTRGTSGVLTDTQYF
TRBD1 | NA | TRBJ2-3 | TRBV5-1 | TGCGCCAGCAGCCCGGGACAGGACACAGATACGCAGTATTTT | CASSPGQDTDTQYF
NA | NA | TRBJ1-3 | TRBV28 | TGTGCCAGCAGTTCTCTGACTGCTACCCTTTCTGGAAACACCATATATTTT | CASSSLTATLSGNTIYF
TRBD1 | once | TRBJ1-1 | TRBV28 | TGTGCCAGCAGGCGGACAGGGCCGAACACTGAAGCTTTCTTT | CASRRTGPNTEAFF
TRBD2 | NA | TRBJ2-7 | TRBV30 | TGTGCCTGCAAAGGACTAGCGGGTAGACCAGGGGTCGAGGAGCAGTACTTC | CACKGLAGRPGVEEQYF
NA | NA | TRBJ2-7 | TRBV19 | TGTGCCAGTAGTATAGAGGCAGGTCACTACGAGCAGTACTTC | CASSIEAGHYEQYF
NA | NA | TRBJ2-1 | TRBV9 | TGTGCCAGCAGCGCTCTCTGGGGCGGCTCTTACAATGAGCAGTTCTTC | CASSALWGGSYNEQFF
NA | NA | TRBJ2-7 | TRBV11-2 | TGTGCCAGCAGCAGGGGGGGGGACGAGCAGTACTTC | CASSRGGDEQYF
TRBD1 | NA | TRBJ1-1 | TRBV28 | TGTGCCAGCAGCCGGACAGGAATGGCAGCTTTCTTT | CASSRTGMAAFF
TRBD1 | once | TRBJ1-2 | TRBV6-6 | TGTGCCAGCAGCCAAGGACAGGGAAGTAGCTATGGCTACACCTTC | CASSQGQGSSYGYTF
NA | NA | TRBJ2-5 | TRBV20-1 | TGCAGTGCTAGTGGCGGTGAGACCCAGTACTTC | CSASGGETQYF
NA | NA | TRBJ2-7 | TRBV28 | TGTGCCAGCAGTTTGGGAGGAGGGCTAGTTTACGAGCAGTACTTC | CASSLGGGLVYEQYF
TRBD2 | NA | TRBJ2-5 | TRBV5-6 | TGTGCCAGCAGCTTGGAATATGAGACTAGCGGGGAAGAGACCCAGTACTTC | CASSLEYETSGEETQYF
TRBD1 | NA | TRBJ2-5 | TRBV28 | TGTGCCAGCAGCCCGGGACAGGTTTCAGGAGAGACCCAGTACTTC | CASSPGQVSGETQYF
TRBD1 | few | TRBJ1-2 | TRBV28 | TGTGCCAGCAGGCAGGGGGTAGCTAACTATGGCTACACCTTC | CASRQGVANYGYTF
NA | NA | TRBJ2-7 | TRBV6-1 | TGTGCCAGCAGTTGGACAGTGGAGCAGAGTGACGAGCAGTACTTC | CASSWTVEQSDEQYF
NA | NA | TRBJ2-3 | TRBV29-1 | TGCAGCGTCCAAAAAATTACGGGAGATACGCAGTATTTT | CSVQKITGDTQYF